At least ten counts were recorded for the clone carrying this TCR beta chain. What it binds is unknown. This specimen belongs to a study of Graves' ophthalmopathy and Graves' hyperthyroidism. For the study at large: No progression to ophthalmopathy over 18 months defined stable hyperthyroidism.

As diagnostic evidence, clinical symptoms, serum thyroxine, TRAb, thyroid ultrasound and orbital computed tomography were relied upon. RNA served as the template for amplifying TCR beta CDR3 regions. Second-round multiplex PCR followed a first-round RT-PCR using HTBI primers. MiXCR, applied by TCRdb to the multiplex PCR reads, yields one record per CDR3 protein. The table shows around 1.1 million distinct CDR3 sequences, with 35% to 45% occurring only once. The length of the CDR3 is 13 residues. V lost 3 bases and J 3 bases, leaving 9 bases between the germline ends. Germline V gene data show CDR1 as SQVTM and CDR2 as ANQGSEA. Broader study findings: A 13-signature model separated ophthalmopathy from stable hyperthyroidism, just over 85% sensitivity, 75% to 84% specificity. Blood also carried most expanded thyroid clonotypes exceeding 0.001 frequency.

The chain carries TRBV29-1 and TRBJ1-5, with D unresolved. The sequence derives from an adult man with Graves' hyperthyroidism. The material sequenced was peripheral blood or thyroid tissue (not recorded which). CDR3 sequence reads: CSVDTGSNQPQHF. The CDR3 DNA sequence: TGCAGCGTTGATACCGGGTCCAATCAGCCCCAGCATTTT.